The entry below describes one TCR beta chain. The antigen is not known. TCRalpha and TCRbeta libraries used 5'RACE with constant-segment primers and UMIs. TCRdb used MiXCR to reprocess the 5' RACE reads, holding one entry per CDR3 protein. This sample has about 390,000 distinct CDR3 sequences, with around 20% found just once. The data stem from a study of T-cell memory formation after mild COVID-19. Findings of the study overall: For second-wave clones that peaked at day 37, SARS-CoV-2 specificity went unverified.

Specimen: PBMCs or a T cell subset sorted from them (not recorded which). This TCR derives from an adult woman who had mild COVID-19 (a few samples of this study predate the infection). Cell type and time point are not known.

The CDR3 DNA is TGTGCCAGCGGGACGGGATATGGCTACACCTTC. Protein product: CASGTGYGYTF. The chain joins TRBV12-3 or TRBV12-4 to TRBJ1-2; a possible D gene is TRBD1 (5 bases). The CDR3 totals 11 residues. The V and J ends lost 8 bases and 5 bases respectively, with 9 bases between them.